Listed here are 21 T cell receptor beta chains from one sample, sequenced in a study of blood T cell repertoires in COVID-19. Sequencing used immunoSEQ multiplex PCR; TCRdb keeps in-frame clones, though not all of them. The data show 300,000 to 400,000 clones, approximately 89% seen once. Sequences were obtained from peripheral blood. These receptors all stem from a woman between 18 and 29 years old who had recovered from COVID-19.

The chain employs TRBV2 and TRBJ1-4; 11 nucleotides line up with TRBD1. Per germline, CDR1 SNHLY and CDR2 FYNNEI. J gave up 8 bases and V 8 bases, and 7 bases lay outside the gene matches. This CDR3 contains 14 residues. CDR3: CASGQGARVEKLFF. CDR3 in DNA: TGTGCCAGCGGACAGGGGGCTCGGGTGGAAAAACTGTTTTTT.

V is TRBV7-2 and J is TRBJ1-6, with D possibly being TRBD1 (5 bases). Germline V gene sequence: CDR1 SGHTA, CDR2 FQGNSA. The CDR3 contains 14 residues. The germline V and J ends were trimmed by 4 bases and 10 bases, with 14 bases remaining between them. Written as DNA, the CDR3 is TGTGCCAGCAGCTCGGGGGAGGTTTGGTCACCCCTCCACTTT. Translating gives CASSSGEVWSPLHF. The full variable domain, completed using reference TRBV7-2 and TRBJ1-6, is GAGVSQSPSNKVTEKGKDVELRCDPISGHTALYWYRQSLGQGLEFLIYFQGNSAPDKSGLPSDRFSAERTGGSVSTLTIQRTQQEDSAVYLCASSSGEVWSPLHFGNGTRLTVT.

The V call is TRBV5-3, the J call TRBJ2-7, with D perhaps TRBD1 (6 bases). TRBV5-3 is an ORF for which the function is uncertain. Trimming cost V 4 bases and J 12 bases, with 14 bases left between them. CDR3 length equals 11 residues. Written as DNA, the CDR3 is TGTGCCAGAAGCCCCGAAGGGGGTAGGTACGTC. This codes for CARSPEGGRYV.

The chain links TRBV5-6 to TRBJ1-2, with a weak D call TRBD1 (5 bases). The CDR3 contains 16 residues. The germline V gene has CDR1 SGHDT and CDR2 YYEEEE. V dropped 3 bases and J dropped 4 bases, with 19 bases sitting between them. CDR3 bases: TGTGCCAGCAGCTGGAGATGGGGGGGAGCACCCTATGGCTACACCTTC. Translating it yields CASSWRWGGAPYGYTF.

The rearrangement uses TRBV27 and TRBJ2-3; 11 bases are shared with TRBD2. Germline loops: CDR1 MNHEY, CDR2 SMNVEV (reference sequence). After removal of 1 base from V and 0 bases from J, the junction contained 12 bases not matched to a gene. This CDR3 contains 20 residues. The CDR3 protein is CASSLFSISGGEVSTDTQYF. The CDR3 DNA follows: TGTGCCAGCAGTTTATTTTCTATTAGCGGGGGGGAGGTTAGCACAGATACGCAGTATTTT.

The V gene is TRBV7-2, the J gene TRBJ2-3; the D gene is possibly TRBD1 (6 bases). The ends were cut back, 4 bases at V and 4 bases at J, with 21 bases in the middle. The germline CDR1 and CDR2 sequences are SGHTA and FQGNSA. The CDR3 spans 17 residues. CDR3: CASSSRRGGNLADTQYF. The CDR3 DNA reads TGTGCCAGCAGCTCGAGGCGAGGGGGAAACTTGGCAGATACGCAGTATTTT.

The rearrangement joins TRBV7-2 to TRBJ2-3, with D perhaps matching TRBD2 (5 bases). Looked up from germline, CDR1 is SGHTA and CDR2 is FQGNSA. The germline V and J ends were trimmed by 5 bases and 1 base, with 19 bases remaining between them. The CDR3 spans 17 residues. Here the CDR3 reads CASSHAPRTLRTDTQYF. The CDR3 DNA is TGTGCCAGCAGCCATGCGCCCCGGACTCTTCGCACAGATACGCAGTATTTT.

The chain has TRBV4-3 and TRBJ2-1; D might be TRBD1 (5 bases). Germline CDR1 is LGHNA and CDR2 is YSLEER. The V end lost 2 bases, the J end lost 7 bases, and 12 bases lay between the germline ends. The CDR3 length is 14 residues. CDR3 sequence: CASSQRARANEQFF. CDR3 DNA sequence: TGCGCCAGCAGCCAACGGGCCAGGGCTAATGAGCAGTTCTTC.

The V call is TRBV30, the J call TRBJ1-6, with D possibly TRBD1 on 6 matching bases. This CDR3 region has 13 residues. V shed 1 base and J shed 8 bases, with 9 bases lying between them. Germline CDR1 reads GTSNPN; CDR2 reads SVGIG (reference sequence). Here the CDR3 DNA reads TGTGCCTGGAGTGGGGGGCGAGATTCACCCCTCCACTTT. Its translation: CAWSGGRDSPLHF.

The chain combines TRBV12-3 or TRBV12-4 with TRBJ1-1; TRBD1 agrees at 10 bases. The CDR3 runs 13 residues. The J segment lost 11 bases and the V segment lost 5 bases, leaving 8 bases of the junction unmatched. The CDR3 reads CASSPRDRGGAFF. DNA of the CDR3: TGTGCCAGCAGTCCCCGGGACAGGGGAGGGGCTTTCTTT.

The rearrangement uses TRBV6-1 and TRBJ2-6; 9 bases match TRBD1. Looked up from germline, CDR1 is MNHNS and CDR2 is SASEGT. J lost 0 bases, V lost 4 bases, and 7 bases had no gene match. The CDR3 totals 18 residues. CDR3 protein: CASSAGTGSFSGANVLTF. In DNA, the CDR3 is TGTGCCAGCAGTGCCGGGACAGGGTCCTTCTCTGGGGCCAACGTCCTGACTTTC.

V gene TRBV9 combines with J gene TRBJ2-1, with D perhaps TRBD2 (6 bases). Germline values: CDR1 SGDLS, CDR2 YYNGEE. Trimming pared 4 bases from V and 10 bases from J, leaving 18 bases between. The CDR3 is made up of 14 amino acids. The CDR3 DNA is TGTGCCAGCAGCTTCCACCCCGGGGAGGACGAGCAGTTCTTC. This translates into CASSFHPGEDEQFF.

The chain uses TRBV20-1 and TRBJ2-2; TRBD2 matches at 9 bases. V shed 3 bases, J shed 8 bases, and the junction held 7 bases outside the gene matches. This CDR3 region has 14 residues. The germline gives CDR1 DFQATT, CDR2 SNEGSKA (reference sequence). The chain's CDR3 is CSASASGIRGELFF. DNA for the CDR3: TGCAGTGCTAGTGCTAGCGGGATTAGGGGGGAGCTGTTTTTT.

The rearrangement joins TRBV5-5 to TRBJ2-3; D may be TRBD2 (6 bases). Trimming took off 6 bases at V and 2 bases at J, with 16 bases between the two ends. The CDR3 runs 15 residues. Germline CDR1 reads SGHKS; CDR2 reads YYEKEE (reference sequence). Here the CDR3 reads CASNSPGRTTDTQYF. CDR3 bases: TGTGCCAGCAATTCTCCGGGGAGGACCACAGATACGCAGTATTTT.

The DNA for the CDR3 is TGTGCCAGCAGCCGAGGAGGACTAGCGGGACGTACGTCCGGGGAGCTGTTTTTT. Its translation: CASSRGGLAGRTSGELFF. The chain recombines TRBV3-1 (or the pseudogene TRBV3-2) with TRBJ2-2; TRBD2 matches 12 bases. V lost 4 bases, J lost 6 bases, and 12 bases stayed unmatched. Per the germline V gene, CDR1 is LGHDT and CDR2 is YNNKEL (reference sequence). The length of the CDR3 is 18 residues.

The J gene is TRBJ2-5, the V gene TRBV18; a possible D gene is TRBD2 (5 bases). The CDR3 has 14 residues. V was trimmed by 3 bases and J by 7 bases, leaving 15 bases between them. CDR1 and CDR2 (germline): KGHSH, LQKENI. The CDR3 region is CASSPVDLAGTQYF. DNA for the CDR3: TGTGCCAGCTCACCGGTGGACCTAGCCGGGACCCAGTACTTC.

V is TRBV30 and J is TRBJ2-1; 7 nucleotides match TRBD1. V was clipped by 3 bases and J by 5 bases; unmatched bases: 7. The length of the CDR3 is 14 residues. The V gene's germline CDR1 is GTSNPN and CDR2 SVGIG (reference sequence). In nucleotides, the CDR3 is TGTGCCTGGAGGCCAGGACAGGCGAACAATGAGCAGTTCTTC. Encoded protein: CAWRPGQANNEQFF.

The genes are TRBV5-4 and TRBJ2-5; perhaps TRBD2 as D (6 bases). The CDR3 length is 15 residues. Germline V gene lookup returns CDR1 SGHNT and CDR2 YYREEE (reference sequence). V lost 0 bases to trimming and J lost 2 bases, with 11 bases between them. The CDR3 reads CASSLARAGQETQYF. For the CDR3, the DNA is TGTGCCAGCAGCTTGGCCCGGGCGGGGCAAGAGACCCAGTACTTC.

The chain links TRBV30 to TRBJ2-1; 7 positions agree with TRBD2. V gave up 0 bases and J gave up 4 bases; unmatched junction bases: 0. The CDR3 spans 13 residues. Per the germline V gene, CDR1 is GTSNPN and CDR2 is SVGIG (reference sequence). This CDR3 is CAWSVGGYNEQFF. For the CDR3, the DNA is TGTGCCTGGAGTGTGGGAGGGTACAATGAGCAGTTCTTC.

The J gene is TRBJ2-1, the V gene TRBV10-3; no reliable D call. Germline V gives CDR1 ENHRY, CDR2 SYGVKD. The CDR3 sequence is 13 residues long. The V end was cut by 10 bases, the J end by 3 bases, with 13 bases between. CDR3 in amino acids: CATTTTNYNEQFF. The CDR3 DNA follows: TGTGCCACAACGACCACTAACTACAATGAGCAGTTCTTC.

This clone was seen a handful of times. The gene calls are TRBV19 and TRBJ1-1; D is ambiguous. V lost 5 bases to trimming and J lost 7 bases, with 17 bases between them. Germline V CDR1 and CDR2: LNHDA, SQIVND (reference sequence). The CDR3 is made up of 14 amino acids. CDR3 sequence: CASSARPPLVEAFF. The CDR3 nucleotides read TGTGCCAGTAGTGCTCGCCCGCCACTTGTTGAAGCTTTCTTT.